In its sample, the clone carrying this TCR beta chain was seen a few times. MiXCR, applied by TCRdb to the 5' RACE reads, yields one record per CDR3 protein. Here the sample spans about 90,000 distinct CDR3 sequences, approximately 13% being singletons. The sample is drawn from a study of T-cell memory formation after mild COVID-19. V was pared by 6 bases and J by 3 bases, with 4 bases of the junction left unmatched. CDR3 length: 14 amino acids. The germline gives CDR1 DFQATT, CDR2 SNEGSKA (reference sequence). The sequenced sample consisted of PBMCs or a T cell subset sorted from them (not recorded which). The rearrangement links TRBV20-1 to TRBJ2-1, with 11 nucleotides matching TRBD2. The clonotype comes from an adult woman who had mild COVID-19 (a few samples of this study predate the infection). Cell type and time point are not known. The CDR3 loop reads CSAVAGGYYNEQFF. CDR3 nucleotide sequence: TGCAGTGCCGTAGCGGGGGGGTACTACAATGAGCAGTTCTTC.